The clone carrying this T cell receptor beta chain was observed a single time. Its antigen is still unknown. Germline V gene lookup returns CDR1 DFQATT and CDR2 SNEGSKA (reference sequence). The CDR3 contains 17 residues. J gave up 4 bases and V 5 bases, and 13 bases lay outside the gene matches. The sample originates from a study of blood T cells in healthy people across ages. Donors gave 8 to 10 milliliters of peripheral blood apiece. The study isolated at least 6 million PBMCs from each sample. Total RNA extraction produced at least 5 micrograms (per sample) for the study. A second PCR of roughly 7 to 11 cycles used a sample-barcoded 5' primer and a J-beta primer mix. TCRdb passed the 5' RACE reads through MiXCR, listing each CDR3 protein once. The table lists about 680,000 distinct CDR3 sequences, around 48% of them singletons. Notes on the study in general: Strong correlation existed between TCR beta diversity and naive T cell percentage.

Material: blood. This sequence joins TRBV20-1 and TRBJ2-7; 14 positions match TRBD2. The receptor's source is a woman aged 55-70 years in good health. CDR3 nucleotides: TGCAGTGCTCCGGGACAGACTAGCGGGAGGGCCTGGTACGAGCAGTACTTC. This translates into CSAPGQTSGRAWYEQYF.